Listed below are T cell receptor beta chains from one sample, sequenced in a study of siplizumab effects on memory and regulatory T cells. Clones were read by immunoSEQ multiplex PCR, and TCRdb kept only the in-frame ones, dropping some. The sample consists of over 60,000 clones, 91% of them appearing once. Sequences were obtained from CD8+ T cells sorted from blood. Receptor source: a human donor in good health. Both conserved end residues are part of each CDR3. Some rows have no size entry. The others give once, few or many, or a class for an expanded clone.

clone size: -; V gene: TRBV6-5; J gene: TRBJ1-2; CDR3 protein: CASSYPMGGNGYTF
clone size: -; V gene: TRBV7-2; J gene: TRBJ2-7; CDR3 protein: CASSFGTSGDEQYF
clone size: -; V gene: TRBV7-9; J gene: TRBJ2-5; CDR3 protein: CASSPSGSGEETQYF
clone size: -; V gene: TRBV29-1; J gene: TRBJ1-1; CDR3 protein: CSVDGTEAFF
clone size: -; V gene: TRBV7-7; J gene: TRBJ2-5; CDR3 protein: CASSLDWVQETQYF
clone size: once; V gene: TRBV7-9; J gene: TRBJ1-2; CDR3 protein: CASSLTGRSYGYTF
clone size: -; V gene: TRBV2; J gene: TRBJ2-7; CDR3 protein: CASSEDEQYF
clone size: few; V gene: TRBV11-2; J gene: TRBJ2-7; CDR3 protein: CASSSYSYEQYF
clone size: -; V gene: TRBV27; J gene: TRBJ2-7; CDR3 protein: CASSFLGGREMDEQYF
clone size: -; V gene: TRBV6-5; J gene: TRBJ1-1; CDR3 protein: CASSYTGTPNTEAFF
clone size: -; V gene: TRBV4-1; J gene: TRBJ2-1; CDR3 protein: CASSQVAGHQQFF
clone size: -; V gene: TRBV5-6; J gene: TRBJ2-5; CDR3 protein: CASSFGRGTVKKFQETQYF
clone size: -; V gene: TRBV4-1; J gene: TRBJ1-1; CDR3 protein: CASSLGPTLNTEAFF
clone size: -; V gene: TRBV4-2; J gene: TRBJ1-1; CDR3 protein: CASSTGTAPEAFF
clone size: -; V gene: TRBV15; J gene: TRBJ2-7; CDR3 protein: CATSRELREQYF
clone size: -; V gene: TRBV30; J gene: TRBJ1-1; CDR3 protein: CAWTLGSMGTEAFF
clone size: once; V gene: TRBV10-2; J gene: TRBJ2-1; CDR3 protein: CASASESYNEQFF
clone size: -; V gene: TRBV19; J gene: TRBJ2-7; CDR3 protein: CASSMRDSYEQYF
clone size: -; V gene: TRBV9; J gene: TRBJ2-7; CDR3 protein: CASSRGQGAAYEQYF
clone size: -; V gene: TRBV4-1; J gene: TRBJ1-4; CDR3 protein: CASSQGAAGVDEKLFF
clone size: -; V gene: TRBV27; J gene: TRBJ2-3; CDR3 protein: CASSQLAGGLPGTDTQYF
clone size: -; V gene: TRBV21-1; J gene: TRBJ2-1; CDR3 protein: CASSKVGTSGEVEQFF
clone size: -; V gene: TRBV21-1; J gene: TRBJ2-3; CDR3 protein: CASPRAQSTDTQYF
clone size: -; V gene: TRBV6-1; J gene: TRBJ1-1; CDR3 protein: CASSEAWGATEAFF
clone size: -; V gene: TRBV2; J gene: TRBJ2-2; CDR3 protein: CASQKGTSNTGELFF
clone size: -; V gene: TRBV27; J gene: TRBJ1-5; CDR3 protein: CASSLTGSRDQPQHF
clone size: -; V gene: TRBV2; J gene: TRBJ2-1; CDR3 protein: CASSEPAPYNEQFF
clone size: -; V gene: TRBV19; J gene: TRBJ2-7; CDR3 protein: CASSIGSTYEQYF
clone size: -; V gene: TRBV27; J gene: TRBJ2-1; CDR3 protein: CASIQGNNNEQFF
clone size: -; V gene: TRBV6-1; J gene: TRBJ2-7; CDR3 protein: CASSEDAVSYEQYF
clone size: -; V gene: TRBV7-9; J gene: TRBJ1-4; CDR3 protein: CASSFSRDRGVGEKLFF
clone size: few; V gene: TRBV16; J gene: TRBJ1-5; CDR3 protein: CASSRGQAGNQPQHF
clone size: -; V gene: TRBV5-4; J gene: TRBJ2-7; CDR3 protein: CASSLDGTLYEQYF
clone size: -; V gene: TRBV6-1; J gene: TRBJ2-5; CDR3 protein: CASSDLLVRPETQYF
clone size: few; V gene: TRBV29-1; J gene: TRBJ1-1; CDR3 protein: CSGIYRGLNTEAFF
clone size: once; V gene: TRBV6-6; J gene: TRBJ2-1; CDR3 protein: CASNPTGFSYNEQFF
clone size: -; V gene: TRBV19; J gene: TRBJ2-1; CDR3 protein: CASSRGLLREGGHYNEQFF
clone size: -; V gene: TRBV7-9; J gene: TRBJ2-3; CDR3 protein: CASSPIAGGPTDTQYF
clone size: once; V gene: TRBV14; J gene: TRBJ2-7; CDR3 protein: CASSQEDCFPFCEQYF
clone size: -; V gene: TRBV6-6; J gene: TRBJ2-7; CDR3 protein: CASSPLGQGSHEQYF
clone size: -; V gene: TRBV30; J gene: TRBJ2-1; CDR3 protein: CATPGRENEQFF
clone size: -; V gene: TRBV6-5; J gene: TRBJ1-1; CDR3 protein: CASALNTEAFF
clone size: -; V gene: TRBV7-3; J gene: TRBJ2-1; CDR3 protein: CASSHRDRGPPNEQFF
clone size: -; V gene: TRBV4-1; J gene: TRBJ1-6; CDR3 protein: CASSQASGVPLHF
clone size: -; V gene: TRBV4-1; J gene: TRBJ2-1; CDR3 protein: CASSPLSYNEQFF
clone size: -; V gene: TRBV11-2; J gene: TRBJ2-7; CDR3 protein: CASSLRGTQSYEQYF
clone size: -; V gene: TRBV27; J gene: TRBJ1-1; CDR3 protein: CASRVGTGNMNTEAFF
clone size: -; V gene: TRBV28; J gene: TRBJ2-1; CDR3 protein: CASRSGTSLHNEQFF
clone size: -; V gene: TRBV7-8; J gene: TRBJ2-5; CDR3 protein: CASSLAPLAGAQETQYF
clone size: -; V gene: TRBV4-2; J gene: TRBJ2-7; CDR3 protein: CASSPLGGSEQYF
clone size: -; V gene: TRBV7-9; J gene: TRBJ1-5; CDR3 protein: CASSLPGQPQHF
clone size: -; V gene: TRBV9; J gene: TRBJ2-7; CDR3 protein: CASSEGPGVYEQYF
clone size: -; V gene: TRBV6-1; J gene: TRBJ2-7; CDR3 protein: CASRIGTGQTYEQYF
clone size: -; V gene: TRBV4-1; J gene: TRBJ2-1; CDR3 protein: CASSPNSGGVYNEQFF
clone size: once; V gene: TRBV19; J gene: TRBJ1-1; CDR3 protein: CASRDRDRGNGGEAFF